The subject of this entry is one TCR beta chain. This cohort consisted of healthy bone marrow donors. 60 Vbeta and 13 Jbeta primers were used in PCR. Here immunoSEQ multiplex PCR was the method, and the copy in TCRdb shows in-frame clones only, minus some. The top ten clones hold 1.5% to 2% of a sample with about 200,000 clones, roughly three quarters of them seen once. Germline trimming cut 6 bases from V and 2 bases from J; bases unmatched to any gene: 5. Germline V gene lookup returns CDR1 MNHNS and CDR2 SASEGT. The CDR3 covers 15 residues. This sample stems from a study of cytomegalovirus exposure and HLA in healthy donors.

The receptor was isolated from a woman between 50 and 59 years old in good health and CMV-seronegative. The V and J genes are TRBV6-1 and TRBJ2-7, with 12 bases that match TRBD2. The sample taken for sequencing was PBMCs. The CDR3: CASSATSGSPYEQYF. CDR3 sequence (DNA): TGTGCCAGCAGCGCGACTAGCGGGAGCCCCTACGAGCAGTACTTC.